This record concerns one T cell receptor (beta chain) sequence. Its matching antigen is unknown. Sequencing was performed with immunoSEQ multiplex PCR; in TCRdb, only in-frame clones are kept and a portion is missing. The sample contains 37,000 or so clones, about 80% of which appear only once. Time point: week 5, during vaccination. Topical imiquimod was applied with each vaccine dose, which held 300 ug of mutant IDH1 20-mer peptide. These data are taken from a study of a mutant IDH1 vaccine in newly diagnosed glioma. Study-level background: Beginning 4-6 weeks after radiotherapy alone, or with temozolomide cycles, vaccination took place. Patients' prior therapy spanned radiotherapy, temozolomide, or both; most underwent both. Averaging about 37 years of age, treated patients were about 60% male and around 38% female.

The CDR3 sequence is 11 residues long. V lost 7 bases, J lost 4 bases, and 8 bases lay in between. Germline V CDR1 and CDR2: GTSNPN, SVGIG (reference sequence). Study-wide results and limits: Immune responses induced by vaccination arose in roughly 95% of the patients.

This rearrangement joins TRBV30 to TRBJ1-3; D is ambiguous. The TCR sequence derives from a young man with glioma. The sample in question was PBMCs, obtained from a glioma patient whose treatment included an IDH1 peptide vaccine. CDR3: CAFGLGNTIYF. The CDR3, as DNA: TGTGCCTTCGGGTTGGGAAACACCATATATTTT.